This TCR beta chain was identified in a study of early T cells in non-severe SARS-CoV-2 infection. Overall study context: Chains were unpaired, as sequencing was done on bulk RNA from unsorted whole blood.

Trimming cost V 3 bases and J 5 bases, with 10 bases left between them. Per germline, CDR1 KGHSH and CDR2 LQKENI. The CDR3 has 13 amino acids. Findings and caveats of the study: Anti-spike CD8 responses were favored in VDJdb matching, and private and CD4 specificities were missed.

Individual cDNA molecules each received unique molecular identifiers attached to them. Each CDR3 protein gets one entry after TCRdb re-called the 5' RACE reads with MiXCR. The sample has roughly 42,000 distinct CDR3 sequences, 9% to 15% seen once; the top ten hold around 16%. This clonotype was counted ten times or more. Its antigen is undetermined. Sequenced input: whole blood. This receptor was taken from an adult who was a healthcare worker with PCR-confirmed SARS-CoV-2 infection or an uninfected control (not recorded which). This sequence joins TRBV18 and TRBJ2-5; D is unclear. In DNA, the CDR3 is TGTGCCAGCTCACCCAGCATCGGGGAGACCCAGTACTTC. Its translation is CASSPSIGETQYF.